These T cell receptor beta chains were read from a single sample in a study of vaccination and CD4 T cells after COVID-19. These receptors lack a known antigen. TCRdb reanalysed the PCR reads using MiXCR and keeps one entry per CDR3 protein. The sample lists about 14,000 distinct CDR3 sequences; almost 40% were seen once. Sequencing was done on a sample of CD4+ T cells from blood, cultured in vitro. The receptor set was obtained from a human donor who had recovered from COVID-19. Each CDR3 is given with its conserved first and last residue. The D gene is left open where the match is weak. Expanded clones are given a class, and other clones once, few, many or no size at all.

>TRBD2|TRBV20-1|few
CSAREAGGVDTQYF
>TRBD2|TRBV12-3/TRBV12-4|once
CASNSGLAGAETQYF
>TRBD1|TRBV24-1|once
CATSGELGTGKVYEQFF
>.|TRBV19|.
CASTTPGQPQHF
>TRBD2|TRBV20-1|.
CSARDFVLGTSREQYF
>TRBD1|TRBV27|.
CASSLENRGDLNSPLHF
>TRBD2|TRBV20-1|.
CSARRSSGRFPYEQYF
>TRBD2|TRBV30|.
CAWARLAGEMNEQFF
>TRBD2|TRBV27|.
CASSTILAGAHEQYF
>.|TRBV11-2|once
CASSSRGDKQYF
>TRBD2|TRBV20-1|few
CSASRLAGAHEQFF
>.|TRBV28|.
CASLDRWNSPLHF
>.|TRBV19|.
CATQPRLRGELFF
>.|TRBV19|few
CASSRWPRAIGNQPQHF
>.|TRBV6-5|.
CASSSGGRTDTQYF
>.|TRBV2|.
CASKGLGGSIYEQYF
>.|TRBV20-1|few
CSARDGTSTDTQYF
>TRBD1|TRBV28|.
CASTLTGANTGELFF
>.|TRBV20-1|.
CSAAPDLRDTQYF
>.|TRBV4-2|once
CASSQDIREQFF
>.|TRBV6-2/TRBV6-3|.
CASSYPSAGTQFF
>.|TRBV19|.
CASSRSLAGTAFF
>TRBD2|TRBV6-5|few
CASSYFPAGGPNTGELFF
>.|TRBV20-1|.
CSAEGRRQGLDTQYF
>.|TRBV29-1|.
CSVEGGGNVCEQYF
>.|TRBV7-9|.
CASSLGLQYYGYTF
>TRBD2|TRBV20-1|.
CSARKGGREAAYNEQFF
>.|TRBV7-2|.
CASSQDPTRPIHEQYF
>TRBD1|TRBV4-2|.
CASSKTGGHNSPLHF
>TRBD2|TRBV20-1|few
CSARTSVGGTQYF
>TRBD1|TRBV11-3|.
CASKPGQGYTGELFF
>TRBD1|TRBV6-1|few
CASSRRTGARYSPLHF
>.|TRBV21-1|.
CASSYNTGTVGSSYNSPLHF
>.|TRBV20-1|.
CSAHRKSTEAFF
>.|TRBV20-1|.
CSAKQGLYGYTF
>TRBD1|TRBV6-1|.
CASSGPGQGFSNTEAFF
>.|TRBV20-1|once
CSALTSMGFNEQFF
>.|TRBV20-1|medium-sized
CSASRKGLPLGETQYF
>TRBD2|TRBV2|.
CASSEGFAAGGTYNEQFF
>.|TRBV6-1|medium-sized
CASTSSGNNQPQHF
>TRBD1|TRBV6-1|few
CASSGGQGTYGYTF
>.|TRBV19|few
CASSMGGAGTEAFF